The rows below give T cell receptor beta chains drawn from one sample of a study of blood T cell repertoires in COVID-19. The method was immunoSEQ multiplex PCR; TCRdb's version includes in-frame clones alone and lacks a portion of them. This sample has about 74,000 clones, with roughly 90% found just once. Input material: peripheral blood. The receptors originated from a man in his sixties or seventies with active or convalescent COVID-19. CDR3s include the opening cysteine and the closing phenylalanine or tryptophan. Size is stated for part of the rows, as once, few or many counts, or as a class when the clone is expanded.

v_gene	j_gene	abundance	CDR3aa
TRBV19	TRBJ2-2	once	CASSGTSGGGTGELFF
TRBV6-2/TRBV6-3	TRBJ2-5	-	CASSYWAPQETQYF
TRBV4-1	TRBJ1-2	-	CASSQDRGNYGYTF
TRBV3-1/TRBV3-2	TRBJ1-1	-	CASSLPGENTEAFF
TRBV6-5	TRBJ2-7	once	CASRLTSSTYEQYF
TRBV27	TRBJ1-5	-	CASSLGLNSNQPQHF
TRBV27	TRBJ1-4	-	CASSRQGDIFEKLFF
TRBV2	TRBJ2-7	-	CASRLAGEQYF
TRBV10-3	TRBJ1-1	-	CAISEATGQTEAFF
TRBV2	TRBJ2-4	few	CASSLQGNIQYF
TRBV5-7	TRBJ1-6	-	CASSFILTGSSYNSPLHF
TRBV2	TRBJ2-2	few	CASSEIGTGRTGELFF
TRBV15	TRBJ2-7	-	CATSLGGSSYEQYF
TRBV7-3	TRBJ2-3	-	CASSLDRGPTDTQYF
TRBV5-6	TRBJ2-1	-	CASSLGAGGPGEQFF
TRBV7-8	TRBJ2-7	-	CASSLTQREQDEQYF
TRBV5-1	TRBJ2-2	few	CASSPGLAGVPGELFF
TRBV9	TRBJ2-5	-	CASSVVGGSETQYF
TRBV7-9	TRBJ2-7	-	CASSFPSGGSSYEQYF
TRBV7-3	TRBJ2-2	few	CASSLGLAGGAGELFF
TRBV5-1	TRBJ2-3	-	CASSPIAGGTDTQYF
TRBV11-2	TRBJ2-7	-	CASSSPRVTGGYEQYF
TRBV2	TRBJ1-1	-	CASRPPGGDTEAFF
TRBV5-1	TRBJ2-7	-	CASSLRAGGPYEQYF
TRBV4-1	TRBJ2-7	-	CASSKPGQASGEQYF
TRBV7-8	TRBJ2-7	-	CASSLVLAGGSEQYF
TRBV19	TRBJ2-6	-	CASSPFPGRDTGANVLTF
TRBV18	TRBJ1-5	-	CASSPRITGDSNQPQHF
TRBV5-1	TRBJ2-3	-	CASSFGRPGADTQYF
TRBV6-5	TRBJ1-2	-	CASRRQESYGYTF
TRBV7-8	TRBJ2-2	-	CASSPRQTLGTGELFF
TRBV30	TRBJ1-4	-	CAWQQGFNEKLFF
TRBV6-4	TRBJ2-7	-	CASRGRGESSYEQYF
TRBV5-1	TRBJ2-3	-	CASSPMGQGTDTQYF
TRBV30	TRBJ1-3	-	CAWSRTGNSGNTIYF
TRBV30	TRBJ1-2	-	CAWSVLGSNYGYTF
TRBV5-4	TRBJ2-1	-	CASSGQGGSYNEQFF
TRBV6-2/TRBV6-3	TRBJ2-3	once	CASIPHPGGAFTDTQYF
TRBV20-1	TRBJ2-3	-	CSASSVQGESTDTQYF
TRBV11-2	TRBJ1-2	-	CASSPAGVNYGYTF
TRBV28	TRBJ1-2	-	CASSLDGQANGYTF
TRBV9	TRBJ2-7	-	CASSPRQGERLAEQYF
TRBV10-2	TRBJ2-4	-	CASRRSQGNIQYF
TRBV28	TRBJ1-2	-	CASSLSSRDSYTF
TRBV7-3	TRBJ2-3	once	CASSTSRPTGGTDTQYF
TRBV7-2	TRBJ2-3	-	CASSRAAGSTDTQYF
TRBV7-9	TRBJ1-2	-	CASSARGQDDSANYGYTF
TRBV10-2	TRBJ2-1	-	CASSEARRGSNEQFF
TRBV10-3	TRBJ1-1	-	CAISKTGVNTEAFF